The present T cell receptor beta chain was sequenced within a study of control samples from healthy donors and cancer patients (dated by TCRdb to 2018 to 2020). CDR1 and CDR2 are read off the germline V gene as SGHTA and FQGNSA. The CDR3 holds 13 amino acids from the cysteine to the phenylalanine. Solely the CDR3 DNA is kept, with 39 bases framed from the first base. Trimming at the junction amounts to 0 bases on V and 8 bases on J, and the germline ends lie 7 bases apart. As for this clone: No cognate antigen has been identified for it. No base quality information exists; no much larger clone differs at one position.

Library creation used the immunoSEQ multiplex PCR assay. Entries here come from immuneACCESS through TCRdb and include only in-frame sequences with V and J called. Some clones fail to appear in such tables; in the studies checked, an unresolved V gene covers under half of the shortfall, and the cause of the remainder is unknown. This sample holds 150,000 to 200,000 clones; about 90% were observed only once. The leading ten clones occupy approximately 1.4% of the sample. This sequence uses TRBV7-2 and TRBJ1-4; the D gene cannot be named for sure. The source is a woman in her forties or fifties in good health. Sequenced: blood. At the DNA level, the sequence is TGTGCCAGCAGCTTAGCGGTGGGGGAAAAACTGTTTTTT. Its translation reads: CASSLAVGEKLFF.